The subject of this entry is one TCR beta chain. The CDR3 consists of 13 residues. V was shortened by 6 bases and J by 3 bases, with 11 bases between the two germline ends. Germline V gene data show CDR1 as LNHDA and CDR2 as SQIVND (reference sequence). In the original processing: Nucleated cell number was recorded as an estimate derived from reference gene primer amplification. Only in-frame clones appear in the TCRdb table, and some are missing; sequencing was by immunoSEQ multiplex PCR. Clone size and the V and J calls come from that table; the DNA yielded D and trimming. The table has roughly 250,000 clones, roughly four fifths seen once. The sample belongs to a study of blood T cell repertoires in COVID-19. The overall study: The study drew acute and convalescent COVID-19 samples from the United States, Italy and Spain.

The genes are TRBV19 and TRBJ1-2; possibly TRBD1 for D (6 bases). This TCR came from a woman aged 55-70 years with active or convalescent COVID-19. What was sequenced was peripheral blood. Here the CDR3 DNA reads TGTGCCAGTAGCCTCGGACAGTACTATGGCTACACCTTC. It is translated as CASSLGQYYGYTF. The complete variable domain, with remaining parts taken from reference TRBV19 and TRBJ1-2, reads DGGITQSPKYLFRKEGQNVTLSCEQNLNHDAMYWYRQDPGQGLRLIYYSQIVNDFQKGDIAEGYSVSREKKESFPLTVTSAQKNPTAFYLCASSLGQYYGYTFGSGTRLTVV.